In this sample, the clone carrying this T cell receptor beta chain turned up a few times. Trimming left V 3 bases short and J 8 bases short, with 13 bases between. This CDR3 is 13 amino acids long. The germline V gene encodes CDR1 SGHDT and CDR2 YYEEEE. Sequencing was performed with immunoSEQ multiplex PCR; in TCRdb, only in-frame clones are kept and a portion is missing. The top ten hold roughly 7.6% of the sample, which has roughly 92,000 clones, about 89% seen once. This sample stems from a study of control samples from healthy donors and cancer patients. The TCR originated in a woman aged 60-75 years in good health. What was sequenced was blood. The gene calls are TRBV5-6 and TRBJ2-3, with a tentative D call TRBD2 (5 bases). CDR3 in amino acids: CASSSTRLTTQYF. CDR3 nucleotides: TGTGCCAGCAGCTCGACAAGACTAACTACGCAGTATTTT.